This T cell receptor (beta chain) was documented in a study of shared T cell receptors in the human thymus. Generated by immunoSEQ multiplex PCR, the TCRdb table keeps only in-frame clones and is missing some. The data show over 650,000 clones, with more than 75% seen just once and about 0.0094% held by the top ten. The sample holds one count of this clone. Trimming cost V 7 bases and J 1 base, with 28 bases left between them. Germline-derived CDR1 and CDR2 are MGHRA and YSYEKL. The CDR3 is 19 amino acids. The sample was also reused in another study, on human thymus T cells. As that report states: Related research examined unrelated individuals and reported that their thymic repertoires overlapped highly.

The receptor comes from a boy younger than two with a congenital heart defect. The rearrangement joins TRBV4-1 to TRBJ1-1; D is perhaps TRBD1 (5 bases). The sequencing input was thymocytes. In DNA, the CDR3 is TGCGCCAGCAACAGGTTAAGAATTAGAAAGAGAGTCCGGAACACTGAAGCTTTCTTT. Protein product: CASNRLRIRKRVRNTEAFF.